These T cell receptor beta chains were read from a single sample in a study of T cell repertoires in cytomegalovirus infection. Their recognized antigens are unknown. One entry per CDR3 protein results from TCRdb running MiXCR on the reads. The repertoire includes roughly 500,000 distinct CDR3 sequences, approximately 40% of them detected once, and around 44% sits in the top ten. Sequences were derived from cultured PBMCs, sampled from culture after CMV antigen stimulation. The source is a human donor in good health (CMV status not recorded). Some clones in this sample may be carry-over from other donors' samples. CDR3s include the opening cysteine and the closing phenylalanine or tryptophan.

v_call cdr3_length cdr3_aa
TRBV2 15 CASIRDSVVNGELFF
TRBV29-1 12 CSVGQVNYGYTF
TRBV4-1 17 CASSAGPDVASRDTQYF
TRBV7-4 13 CASLQGQYNEQFF
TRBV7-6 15 CASSPRQGANTEAFF
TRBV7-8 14 CASSLGTMTGELFF
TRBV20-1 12 CAGRGGIETQYF
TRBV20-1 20 CSARDLWMAGGSDGDQPQHF
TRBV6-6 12 CASVTGYNEQFF
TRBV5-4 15 CASSLLQGLNTEAFF
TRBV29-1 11 CSERTGNGYTF
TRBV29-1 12 CSVVPAGQTQYF
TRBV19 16 CASSMTGITYNSPLHF
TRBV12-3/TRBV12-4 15 CASSPSEGRDQPQHF
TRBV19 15 CASSIGQGAYTEAFF
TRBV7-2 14 CASSRDSNSYEQYF
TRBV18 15 CASSPRSTSNQPQHF
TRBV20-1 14 CSARNPTGGQPQHF
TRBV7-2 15 CASSLAGGLDTEAFF
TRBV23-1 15 CASSTRGAPYNEQFF
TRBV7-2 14 CASSVATGNYGYTF
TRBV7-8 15 CASTNRGGNTGELFF
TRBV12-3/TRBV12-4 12 CASSFGPRAQHF
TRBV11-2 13 CASSDNHRDTQYF
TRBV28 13 CASRTGGNSPLHF
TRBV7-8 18 CASSLARTGVSGANVLTF
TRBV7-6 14 CASSPRGGTDEQFF
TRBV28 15 CASSPRGQGVTEAFF
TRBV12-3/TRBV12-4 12 CASSLSLPEAFF
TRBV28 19 CASSFGGHTFLRSSYEQYF
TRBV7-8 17 CASSPTTSGRTDNEQFF
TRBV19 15 CASTLTSGLYNEQFF
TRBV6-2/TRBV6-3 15 CASSSLRPTTDTQYF
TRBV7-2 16 CASSPLAGAYTGELFF
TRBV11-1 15 CASSTGLAGENTQFF
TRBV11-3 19 CASSLRTSAGKSSYNEQFF
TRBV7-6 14 CASSRDRIAGELFF
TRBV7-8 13 CASSLAHKNEQFF
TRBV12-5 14 CASRRDSLNNEQFF
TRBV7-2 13 CASSLAGTGDYTF
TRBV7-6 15 CASSTRGSYNSPLHF
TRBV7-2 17 CASSPKTTSGVADTQYF